This T cell receptor (beta chain) is from a study of T cell repertoires in cytomegalovirus infection. Study-level results: Within the response measured ex vivo, HLA-C-restricted CMV-specific TCR beta clonotypes were dominant.

One entry per CDR3 protein, called by TCRdb with MiXCR from the reads. Of about 300,000 distinct CDR3 sequences listed, roughly a tenth are singletons. Germline V CDR1 and CDR2: SGHVS, FQNEAQ. The CDR3 consists of 16 residues. V lost 4 bases to trimming and J lost 3 bases, with 15 bases between them. This clonotype was seen ten or more times. Its antigen remains unidentified. This TCR derives from a human donor in good health (CMV status not recorded). Some clones in this sample may be carry-over from other donors' samples. The chain uses TRBV7-8 and TRBJ2-2, with D perhaps TRBD2 (5 bases). Sequenced: PBMCs. CDR3 residues: CASSSRLTRDTGELFF. CDR3 coding DNA: TGTGCCAGCAGCTCTCGACTTACGCGGGACACCGGGGAGCTGTTTTTT.